The rows below give T cell receptor beta chains drawn from one sample of a study of T-cell memory formation after mild COVID-19. TCRdb reprocessed the 5' RACE reads via MiXCR and lists one record per CDR3 protein. Here the sample spans 450,000 or so distinct CDR3 sequences, about 23% being singletons. The sample taken for sequencing was PBMCs or a T cell subset sorted from them (not recorded which). The source of these receptors is an adult woman who had mild COVID-19 (a few samples of this study predate the infection). Cell type and time point are not known. Both conserved end residues are part of each CDR3. D genes are given only for firm matches. Size is stated for part of the rows, as once, few or many counts, or as a class when the clone is expanded.

cdr3_nt | cdr3_aa | v_call | clone_size | d_call | j_call
TGTGCCAGCAGCCCTACCTCCACGGAAAAACTGTTTTTT | CASSPTSTEKLFF | TRBV7-2 | many | - | TRBJ1-4
TGTGCCAGCAGCTTAGCAGAGGGACCCAATTCACCCCTCCACTTT | CASSLAEGPNSPLHF | TRBV7-6 | few | - | TRBJ1-6
TGTGCCAGCAGCCCTCCTGGGGCGCAGGGGAGGTTGCCGCAGTATTTT | CASSPPGAQGRLPQYF | TRBV7-9 | - | - | TRBJ2-3
TGTGCCAGCAGTTACGCTGGGGGGAACACTGAAGCTTTCTTT | CASSYAGGNTEAFF | TRBV6-2/TRBV6-3 | - | - | TRBJ1-1
TGCGCCAGCAGCCTCGACGGACAGGGAGCATCTGGCTACACCTTC | CASSLDGQGASGYTF | TRBV5-1 | few | TRBD1 | TRBJ1-2
TGTGCCAGCAGCTTCAGACTAGCGGGAGCGGAGACCCAGTACTTC | CASSFRLAGAETQYF | TRBV7-9 | - | TRBD2 | TRBJ2-5
TGTGCCACCAGTGATTTGAATTGGGGGACCTACGAGCAGTACTTC | CATSDLNWGTYEQYF | TRBV24-1 | - | - | TRBJ2-7
TGTGCCACCCAGACAGGGGCGAACACTGAAGCTTTCTTT | CATQTGANTEAFF | TRBV10-3 | few | TRBD1 | TRBJ1-1
TGTGCCAGCAGTTTATCTAGTAAGCCGGGACAGGTCCCGTACGAGCAGTACTTC | CASSLSSKPGQVPYEQYF | TRBV27 | - | TRBD1 | TRBJ2-7
TGTGCCAGCAGCCAAGTAAGAGGCAGCCAAGAGACCCAGTACTTC | CASSQVRGSQETQYF | TRBV4-2 | few | - | TRBJ2-5